This T cell receptor (beta chain) was identified in a study of T cells in Graves' hyperthyroidism and ophthalmopathy. From RNA transcripts, TCR beta CDR3 regions were amplified. The study used the HTBI primer set for a first-round RT-PCR of the TCR CDR3. TCRdb independently ran MiXCR on the multiplex PCR reads; one entry per CDR3 protein. The profile shows about 690,000 distinct CDR3 sequences, approximately 15% of them singletons. V shed 5 bases and J shed 0 bases, with 14 bases lying between them. The CDR3 loop spans 15 amino acids. Germline assignment: CDR1 SGHAT and CDR2 FQNNGV. Ten or more counts support this clonotype.

J is TRBJ2-7 and V is TRBV11-2; D is possibly TRBD1 or TRBD2 (5 bases each). The origin of this receptor is a man aged 50 or older with Graves' hyperthyroidism. The sample taken for sequencing was blood. In DNA, the CDR3 is TGTGCCAGCAGCCTTAGAGCAGGGAGCTCCTACGAGCAGTACTTC. Protein product: CASSLRAGSSYEQYF. The full variable domain, its missing parts supplied by reference TRBV11-2 and TRBJ2-7, is EAGVAQSPRYKIIEKRQSVAFWCNPISGHATLYWYQQILGQGPKLLIQFQNNGVVDDSQLPKDRFSAERLKGVDSTLKIQPAKLEDSAVYLCASSLRAGSSYEQYFGPGTRLTVT.